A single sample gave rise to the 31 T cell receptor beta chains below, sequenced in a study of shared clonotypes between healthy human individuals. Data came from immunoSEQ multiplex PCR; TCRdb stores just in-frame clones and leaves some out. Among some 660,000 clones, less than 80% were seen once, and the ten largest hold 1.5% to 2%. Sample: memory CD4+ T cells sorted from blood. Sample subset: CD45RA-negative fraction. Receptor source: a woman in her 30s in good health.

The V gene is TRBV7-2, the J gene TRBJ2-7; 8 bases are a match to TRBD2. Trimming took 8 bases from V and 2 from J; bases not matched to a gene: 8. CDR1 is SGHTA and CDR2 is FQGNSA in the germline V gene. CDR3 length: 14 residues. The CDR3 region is CASRGGPGAYEQYF. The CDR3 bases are TGTGCCAGCCGGGGGGGCCCAGGGGCCTACGAGCAGTACTTC.

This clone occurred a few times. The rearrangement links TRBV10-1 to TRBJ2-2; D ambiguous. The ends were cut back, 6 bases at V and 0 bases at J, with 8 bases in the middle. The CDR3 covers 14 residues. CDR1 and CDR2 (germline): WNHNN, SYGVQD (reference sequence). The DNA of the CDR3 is TGCGCCAGCAGCGCGCTAGCGAACACCGGGGAGCTGTTTTTT. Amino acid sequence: CASSALANTGELFF.

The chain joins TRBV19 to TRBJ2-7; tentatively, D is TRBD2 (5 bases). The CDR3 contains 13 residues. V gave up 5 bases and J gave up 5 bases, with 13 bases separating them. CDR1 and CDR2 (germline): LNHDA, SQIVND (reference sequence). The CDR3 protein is CASSFSEGDEQYF. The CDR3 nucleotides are TGTGCCAGTAGTTTCAGCGAGGGCGACGAGCAGTACTTC.

CDR3 residues: CAISEGLGETSGRFSTGELFF. The CDR3 DNA is TGTGCCATCAGTGAAGGGCTTGGGGAGACTAGCGGGAGATTCAGCACCGGGGAGCTGTTTTTT. The chain has TRBV10-3 and TRBJ2-2, with 12 bases fitting TRBD2. CDR1 is ENHRY and CDR2 is SYGVKD in the germline V gene. The CDR3 loop spans 21 amino acids. Losses at the gene ends were 3 bases for V and 4 bases for J; bases not matched to a gene: 18.

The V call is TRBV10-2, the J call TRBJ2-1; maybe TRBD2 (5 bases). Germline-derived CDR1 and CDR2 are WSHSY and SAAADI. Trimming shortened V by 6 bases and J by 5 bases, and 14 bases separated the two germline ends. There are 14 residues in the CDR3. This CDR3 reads CASRLAIGNNEQFF. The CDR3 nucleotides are TGCGCCAGCAGGCTAGCCATAGGTAACAATGAGCAGTTCTTC.

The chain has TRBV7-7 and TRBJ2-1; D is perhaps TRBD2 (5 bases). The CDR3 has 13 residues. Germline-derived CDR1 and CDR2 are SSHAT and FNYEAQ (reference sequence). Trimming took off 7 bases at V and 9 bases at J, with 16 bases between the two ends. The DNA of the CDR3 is TGTGCCAGCACCACTAGGCCCCTGGGTGAGCAGTTCTTC. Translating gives CASTTRPLGEQFF.

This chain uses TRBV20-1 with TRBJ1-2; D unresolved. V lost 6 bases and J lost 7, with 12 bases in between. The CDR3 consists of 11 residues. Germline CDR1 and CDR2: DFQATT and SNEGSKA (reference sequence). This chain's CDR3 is CSAQRQVGYTF. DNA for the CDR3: TGCAGTGCCCAACGGCAGGTTGGCTACACCTTC.

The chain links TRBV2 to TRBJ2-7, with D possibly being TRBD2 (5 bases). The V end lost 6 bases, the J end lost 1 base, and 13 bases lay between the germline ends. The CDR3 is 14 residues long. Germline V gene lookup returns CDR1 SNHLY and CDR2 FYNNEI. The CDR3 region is CASRGGQKSYEQYF. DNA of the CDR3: TGTGCCAGCAGGGGCGGGCAGAAATCCTACGAGCAGTACTTC.

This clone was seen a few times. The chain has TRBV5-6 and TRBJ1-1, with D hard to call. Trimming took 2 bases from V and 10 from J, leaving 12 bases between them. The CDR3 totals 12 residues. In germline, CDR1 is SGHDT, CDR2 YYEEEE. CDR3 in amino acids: CASSLAANSAFF. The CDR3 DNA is TGTGCCAGCAGCTTAGCAGCAAACTCAGCTTTCTTT.

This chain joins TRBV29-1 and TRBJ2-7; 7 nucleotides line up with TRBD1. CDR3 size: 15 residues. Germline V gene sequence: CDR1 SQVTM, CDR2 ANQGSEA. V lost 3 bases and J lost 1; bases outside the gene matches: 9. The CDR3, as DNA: TGCAGCGTTGAGGTTGCCGGCAGGGGGTCCTACGAGCAGTACTTC. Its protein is CSVEVAGRGSYEQYF.

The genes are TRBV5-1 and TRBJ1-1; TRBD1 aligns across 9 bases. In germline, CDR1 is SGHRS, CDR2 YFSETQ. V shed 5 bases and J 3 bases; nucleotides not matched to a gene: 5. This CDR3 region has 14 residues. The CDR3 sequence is CASRLGQGHTEAFF. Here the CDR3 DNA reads TGCGCCAGCAGGCTGGGACAGGGACACACTGAAGCTTTCTTT.

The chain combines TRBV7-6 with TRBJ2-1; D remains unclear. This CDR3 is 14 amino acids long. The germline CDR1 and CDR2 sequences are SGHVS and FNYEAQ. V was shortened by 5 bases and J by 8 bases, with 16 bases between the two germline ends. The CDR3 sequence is CASSLLRRQDEQFF. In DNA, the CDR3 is TGTGCCAGCAGCCTGCTCCGGCGTCAAGATGAGCAGTTCTTC.

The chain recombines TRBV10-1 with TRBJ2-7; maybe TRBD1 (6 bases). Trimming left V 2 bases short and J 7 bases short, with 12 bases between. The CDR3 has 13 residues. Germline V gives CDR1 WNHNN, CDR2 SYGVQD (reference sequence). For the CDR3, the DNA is TGCGCCAGCAGTGAGCAGGGGTTTCGGGAGCAGTACTTC. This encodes CASSEQGFREQYF.

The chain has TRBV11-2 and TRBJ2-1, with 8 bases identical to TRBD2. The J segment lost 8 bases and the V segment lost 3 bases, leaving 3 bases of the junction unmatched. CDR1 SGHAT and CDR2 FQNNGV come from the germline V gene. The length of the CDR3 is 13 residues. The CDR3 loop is CASSFPGLDEQFF. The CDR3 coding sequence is TGTGCCAGCAGCTTTCCGGGACTAGATGAGCAGTTCTTC.

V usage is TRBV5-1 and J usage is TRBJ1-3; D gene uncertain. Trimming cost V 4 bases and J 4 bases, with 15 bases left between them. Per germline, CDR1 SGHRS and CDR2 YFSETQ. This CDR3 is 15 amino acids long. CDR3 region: CASSQIPGLGNTIYF. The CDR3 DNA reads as TGCGCCAGCAGCCAGATTCCTGGGCTAGGAAACACCATATATTTT.

CDR3 bases: TGTGCCAGCAGTGACGCCGGGAGTAGCTCTGGAAACACCATATATTTT. The encoded protein is CASSDAGSSSGNTIYF. The chain recombines TRBV6-1 with TRBJ1-3; D remains unclear. The CDR3 is made up of 16 amino acids. From germline, CDR1 is MNHNS and CDR2 SASEGT. Trimming removed 3 bases at V and 0 bases at J, with 12 bases between.

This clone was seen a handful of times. The CDR3 spells CASSDVQTGQRYEQYF. The CDR3 DNA is TGTGCCAGCAGTGACGTCCAGACAGGGCAGCGCTACGAGCAGTACTTC. The genes are TRBV25-1 and TRBJ2-7, with 7 bases lining up with TRBD1. The V gene end was trimmed by 3 bases and the J gene end by 3 bases; junction bases not matched to a gene: 11. The CDR3 runs to 16 residues. CDR1 is MGHDK, CDR2 SYGVNS, per germline.

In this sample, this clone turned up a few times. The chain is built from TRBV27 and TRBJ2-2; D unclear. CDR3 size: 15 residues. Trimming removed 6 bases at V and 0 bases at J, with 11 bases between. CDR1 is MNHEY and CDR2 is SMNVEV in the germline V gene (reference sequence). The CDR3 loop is CASRFSGTNTGELFF. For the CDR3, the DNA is TGTGCCAGCAGGTTTTCAGGAACGAACACCGGGGAGCTGTTTTTT.

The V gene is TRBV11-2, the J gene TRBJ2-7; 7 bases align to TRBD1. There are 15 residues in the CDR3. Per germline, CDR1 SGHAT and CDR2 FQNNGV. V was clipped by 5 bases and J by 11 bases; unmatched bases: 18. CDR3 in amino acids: CASSPSGTASTMKYF. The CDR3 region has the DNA TGTGCCAGCAGCCCCTCCGGGACAGCCTCTACGATGAAGTACTTC.

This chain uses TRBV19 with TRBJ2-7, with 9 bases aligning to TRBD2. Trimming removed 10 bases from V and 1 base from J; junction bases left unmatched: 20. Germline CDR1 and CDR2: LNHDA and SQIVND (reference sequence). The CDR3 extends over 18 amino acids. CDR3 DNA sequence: TGTGCCACTTCTCTATATAGCGGGAGCGGGTTTAGGTCCTACGAGCAGTACTTC. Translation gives CATSLYSGSGFRSYEQYF.

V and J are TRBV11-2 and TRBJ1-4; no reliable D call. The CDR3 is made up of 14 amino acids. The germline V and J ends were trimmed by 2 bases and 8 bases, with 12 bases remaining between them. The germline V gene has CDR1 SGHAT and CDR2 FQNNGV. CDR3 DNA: TGTGCCAGCAGCTTACTTGGGATTGGGGAAAAACTGTTTTTT. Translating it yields CASSLLGIGEKLFF.

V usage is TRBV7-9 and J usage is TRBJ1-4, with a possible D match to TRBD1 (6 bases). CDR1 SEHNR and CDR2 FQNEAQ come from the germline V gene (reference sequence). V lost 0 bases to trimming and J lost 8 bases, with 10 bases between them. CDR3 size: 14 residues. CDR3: CASSLALGGEKLFF. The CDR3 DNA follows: TGTGCCAGCAGCTTAGCGCTGGGGGGCGAAAAACTGTTTTTT.

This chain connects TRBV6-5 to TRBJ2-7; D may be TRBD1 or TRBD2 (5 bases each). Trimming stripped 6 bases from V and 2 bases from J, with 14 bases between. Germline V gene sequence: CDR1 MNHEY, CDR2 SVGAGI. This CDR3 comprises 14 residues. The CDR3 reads CASRSRGPTYEQYF. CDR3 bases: TGTGCCAGCAGATCGAGGGGCCCAACCTACGAGCAGTACTTC.

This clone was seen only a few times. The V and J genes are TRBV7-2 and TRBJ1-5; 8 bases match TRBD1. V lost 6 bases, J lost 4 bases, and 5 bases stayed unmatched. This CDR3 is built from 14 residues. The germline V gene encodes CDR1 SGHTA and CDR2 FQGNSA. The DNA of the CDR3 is TGTGCCAGCAGTTATGACAGGGGAAATCAGCCCCAGCATTTT. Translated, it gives CASSYDRGNQPQHF.

As DNA, the CDR3 is TGTGCCAGCAGCTATGGACAGGACTACGAGCAGTACTTC. It is translated as CASSYGQDYEQYF. This sequence joins TRBV28 and TRBJ2-7; 7 nucleotides align to TRBD1. This CDR3 spans 13 amino acids. Germline CDR1 MDHEN, CDR2 SYDVKM. With 6 bases clipped from V and 3 bases from J, the junction kept 5 bases outside the gene matches. Full variable domain (remainder filled in from reference TRBV28 and TRBJ2-7): DVKVTQSSRYLVKRTGEKVFLECVQDMDHENMFWYRQDPGLGLRLIYFSYDVKMKEKGDIPEGYSVSREKKERFSLILESASTNQTSMYLCASSYGQDYEQYFGPGTRLTVT.

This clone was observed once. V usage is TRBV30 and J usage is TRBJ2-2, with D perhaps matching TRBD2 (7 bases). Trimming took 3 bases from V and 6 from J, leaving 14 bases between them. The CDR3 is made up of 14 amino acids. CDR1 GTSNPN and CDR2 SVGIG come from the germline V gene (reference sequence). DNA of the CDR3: TGTGCCTGGAGACAGGGAGGGGAAGCCGGGGAGCTGTTTTTT. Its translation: CAWRQGGEAGELFF.

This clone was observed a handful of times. This CDR3 is CASSLQDYTEAFF. The DNA for the CDR3 is TGCGCCAGCAGCTTACAGGATTACACTGAAGCTTTCTTT. The chain joins TRBV5-1 to TRBJ1-1, with D tentatively TRBD1 (5 bases). V was clipped by 2 bases and J by 3 bases, with 8 bases between them. The length of the CDR3 is 13 residues. In germline, CDR1 is SGHRS, CDR2 YFSETQ.

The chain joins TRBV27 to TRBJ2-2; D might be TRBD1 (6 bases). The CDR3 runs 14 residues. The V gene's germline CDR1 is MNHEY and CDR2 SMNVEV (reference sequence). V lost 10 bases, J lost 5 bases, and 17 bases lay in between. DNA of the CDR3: TGTGCCACCAGGGGACATGAACAAACCGGGGAGCTGTTTTTT. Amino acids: CATRGHEQTGELFF.

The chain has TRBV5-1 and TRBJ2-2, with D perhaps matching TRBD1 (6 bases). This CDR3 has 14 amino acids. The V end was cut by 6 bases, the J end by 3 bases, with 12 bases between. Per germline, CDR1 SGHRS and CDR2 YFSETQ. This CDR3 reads CASKEQGDTGELFF. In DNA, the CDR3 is TGCGCCAGCAAAGAACAGGGCGACACCGGGGAGCTGTTTTTT.

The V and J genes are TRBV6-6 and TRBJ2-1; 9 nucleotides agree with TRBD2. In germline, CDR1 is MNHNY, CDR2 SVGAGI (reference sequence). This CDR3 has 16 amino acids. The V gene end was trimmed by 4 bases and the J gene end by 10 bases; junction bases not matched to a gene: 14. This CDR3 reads CASSSQTAGLAWEQFF. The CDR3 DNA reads TGTGCCAGCAGTTCGCAAACGGCGGGACTAGCCTGGGAGCAGTTCTTC.

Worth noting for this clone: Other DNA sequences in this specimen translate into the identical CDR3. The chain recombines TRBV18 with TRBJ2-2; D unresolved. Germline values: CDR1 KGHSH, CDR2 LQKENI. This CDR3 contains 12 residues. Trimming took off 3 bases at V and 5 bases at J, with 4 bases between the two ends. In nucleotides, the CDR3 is TGTGCCAGCTCACCGTTAACCGGGGAGCTGTTTTTT. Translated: CASSPLTGELFF.